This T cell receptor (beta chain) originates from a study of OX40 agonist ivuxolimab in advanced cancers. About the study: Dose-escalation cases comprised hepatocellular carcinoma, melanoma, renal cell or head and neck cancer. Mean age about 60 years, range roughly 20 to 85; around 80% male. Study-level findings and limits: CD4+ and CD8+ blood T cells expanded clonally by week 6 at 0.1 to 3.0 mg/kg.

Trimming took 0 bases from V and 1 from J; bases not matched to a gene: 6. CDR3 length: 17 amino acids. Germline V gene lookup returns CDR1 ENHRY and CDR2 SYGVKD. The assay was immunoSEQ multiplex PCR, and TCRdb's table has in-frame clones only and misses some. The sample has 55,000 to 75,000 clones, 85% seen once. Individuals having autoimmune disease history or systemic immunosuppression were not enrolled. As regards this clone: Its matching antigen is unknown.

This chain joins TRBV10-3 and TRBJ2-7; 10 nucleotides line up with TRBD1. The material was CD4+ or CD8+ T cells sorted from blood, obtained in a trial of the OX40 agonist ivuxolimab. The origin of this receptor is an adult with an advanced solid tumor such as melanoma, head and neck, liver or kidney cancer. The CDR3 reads CAISESGRDRGSYEQYF. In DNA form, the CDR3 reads TGTGCCATCAGTGAGTCGGGAAGGGACAGGGGATCCTACGAGCAGTACTTC.